This TCR beta chain is drawn from a study of post-analysis software for immune sequencing data. Study-wide background: Patients had relapsing-remitting, secondary progressive or progressive-relapsing multiple sclerosis; some lacked subtype.

There are 14 residues in the CDR3. V shed 6 bases, J shed 11 bases, and the junction held 17 bases outside the gene matches. CDR1 and CDR2 from the germline V gene are DFQATT and SNEGSKA (reference sequence). Points on this clonotype: The antigen is unknown.

Every TCR beta cDNA library bore unique molecular identifiers. With about 0.95 to 10 million T cells as the source, 450,000 to 600,000 cDNA molecules resulted. TCRdb itself ran the PCR reads through MiXCR, one entry per CDR3 protein. The sample has about 540,000 distinct CDR3 sequences; roughly 34% are singletons. Study findings and constraints: Compared against controls, patients with multiple sclerosis displayed significantly lower normalized Chao1 diversity. Patients had higher frequencies than controls of roughly 5 TRBV segments, including TRBV5-6, TRBV5-1 and TRBV20-1. F measure showed strong co-clustering of same-batch samples.

The receptor comes from a girl aged 2-17 years with multiple sclerosis. The J gene is TRBJ1-1, the V gene TRBV20-1; 8 bases align to TRBD1. The sequencing input was blood. The DNA for the CDR3 is TGCAGTGCCACCACGGGGCAGGGGGCGAGTGAGGCTTTCTTT. This gives the protein CSATTGQGASEAFF.